This T cell receptor (beta chain) was identified in a study of vaccination and CD4 T cells after COVID-19. With the Oncomine TCR Beta short-read assay, DNA from cultured CD4+ T cells was sequenced. TCRdb fed the PCR reads into MiXCR, producing one record per CDR3 protein. This repertoire shows around 2,500 distinct CDR3 sequences, under 40% found once; its top ten account for 45%. This clonotype was picked up a small number of times. The antigen is undetermined. This sample's treatment: roughly 10-day PBMC culture with coronavirus spike peptide pools or control peptides (ViraFEST assay). CDR3 length: 15 residues. Germline lookup yields CDR1 SGHRS and CDR2 YFSETQ. Trimming removed 1 base at V and 3 bases at J, with 13 bases between.

The sequence derives from a human donor who had recovered from COVID-19. The chain links TRBV5-1 to TRBJ2-5, with TRBD2 as a possible D gene (7 bases). The material sequenced was CD4+ T cells from blood, cultured in vitro. CDR3 DNA sequence: TGCGCCAGCAGCTTGAGGCTAGGGGGGGAAGAGACCCAGTACTTC. Its protein product is CASSLRLGGEETQYF.